This TCR beta chain comes out of a study of blood T cell repertoires in COVID-19. V trimming: 6 bases; J trimming: 8 bases; junction bases outside the gene matches: 3. This CDR3 contains 11 residues. Germline V CDR1 and CDR2: MNHEY, SMNVEV (reference sequence). Assay used: immunoSEQ multiplex PCR; TCRdb lists only in-frame clones, some missing. The table has roughly 200,000 clones, roughly 82% seen once; the top ten hold approximately 8.1%. The source of this sequence is a woman aged 60-75 years with COVID-19, enrolled during active disease. J is TRBJ1-2 and V is TRBV27, with TRBD1 identical over 7 bases. Sequenced input: peripheral blood. CDR3 amino acids: CASRQGRGYTF. Written as DNA, the CDR3 is TGTGCCAGCAGACAGGGGCGAGGCTACACCTTC.